This T cell receptor beta chain came from a study of T cell responses to AZD1222 COVID-19 vaccine. General observations from the study: Only a handful of AZD1222 recipients tested seropositive at baseline. Repertoire sampling occurred only after the peak T cell response.

Concerning this clone itself: The target antigen is unknown.

This CDR3 contains 15 residues. Per germline, CDR1 LNHDA and CDR2 SQIVND (reference sequence). The V gene lost 8 bases and the J gene lost 3 bases, with 19 bases spanning the gap. Profiled with immunoSEQ multiplex PCR; TCRdb holds only in-frame clones, not every one. The table includes more than 95,000 clones, about 88% detected once. Source: peripheral blood, taken on day 0 of AZD1222 vaccination. This sequence was found in an adult in good health. The chain combines TRBV19 with TRBJ1-2; D is perhaps TRBD1 (5 bases). The CDR3 is CASSGTGDPDYGYTF. CDR3 DNA: TGTGCCAGTTCCGGGACCGGCGACCCAGACTATGGCTACACCTTC.